The present T cell receptor (beta chain) was sequenced within a study of cytomegalovirus exposure and HLA in healthy donors. Study findings and constraints: With high specificity and sensitivity, the classifier reportedly diagnosed cytomegalovirus status. TCR beta sequences reportedly predicted most subjects' HLA-A and HLA-B alleles accurately. Owing to their indistinguishability, certain V segments, notably TRBV6-2 and TRBV6-3, were excluded.

V was clipped by 6 bases and J by 4 bases; unmatched bases: 10. CDR1 is ENHRY, CDR2 SYGVKD, per germline. The CDR3 is 16 residues long. It was with 60 Vbeta and 13 Jbeta primers that the PCR ran. Here immunoSEQ multiplex PCR was the method, and the copy in TCRdb shows in-frame clones only, minus some. Found here are about 170,000 clones, around 81% of them singletons; the top ten hold approximately 2.1%. As for the donors, each was a healthy bone marrow donor. This clone was recorded only once. What it binds is not known. The specimen sequenced was PBMCs. The clonotype was recovered from a woman aged 25 to 39 in good health and CMV-seropositive. The rearrangement uses TRBV10-3 and TRBJ2-3; 10 bases map to TRBD1. The CDR3 region has the DNA TGTGCCATCAGAAGCCCCGGGACAGGGGTCCCAGATACGCAGTATTTT. This sequence encodes CAIRSPGTGVPDTQYF.